This T cell receptor beta chain was identified in a study of tumor-infiltrating lymphocytes in primary liver carcinoma. Study overall: Tumors were stage T1-T3 N0M0, about 4 to 11 cm across. Tissue type made little difference to sample yields of roughly 3.5 to 7.13 million productive TCRbeta reads. Study results and limitations: Only about 7-24% of top clones were detected in each of the five tumor regions.

A primer matching the constant region was used to make TCR beta cDNA from approximately 0.55 ug of total RNA. Researchers made the TCR beta libraries by running three nested multiplex PCR rounds with slightly modified ARM-PCR. TRBV1-TRBV30 forward and Cbeta reverse primers drove the first two roughly 10-cycle rounds. Using its own MiXCR run on the multiplex PCR reads, TCRdb lists one record per CDR3 protein. The table records 30,000 to 35,000 distinct CDR3 sequences, about 82% of them present only once. The source material, roughly 20-31 mg of unsorted bulk tissue, was used to co-extract RNA and DNA. Samples came from superior, inferior, lateral poles and tumor centre. The germline V gene encodes CDR1 WSHSY and CDR2 SAAADI. The CDR3 is 16 residues long. V was shortened by 10 bases and J by 5 bases, with 26 bases between the two germline ends. Regarding this clonotype: Its cognate antigen is unknown.

Sequencing was performed on liver tumor tissue from sampling region 5. The subset was: tumor region T5, tumor centre. The receptor's source is a man aged 35 to 55 with primary liver carcinoma and hepatitis B virus infection. The V gene is TRBV10-2, the J gene TRBJ2-5; D may be TRBD1 or TRBD2 (5 bases each). The CDR3 loop is CAITLGTYTYLETQYF. In nucleotides, the CDR3 is TGCGCCATCACCCTGGGGACCTATACTTACCTGGAGACCCAGTACTTC.